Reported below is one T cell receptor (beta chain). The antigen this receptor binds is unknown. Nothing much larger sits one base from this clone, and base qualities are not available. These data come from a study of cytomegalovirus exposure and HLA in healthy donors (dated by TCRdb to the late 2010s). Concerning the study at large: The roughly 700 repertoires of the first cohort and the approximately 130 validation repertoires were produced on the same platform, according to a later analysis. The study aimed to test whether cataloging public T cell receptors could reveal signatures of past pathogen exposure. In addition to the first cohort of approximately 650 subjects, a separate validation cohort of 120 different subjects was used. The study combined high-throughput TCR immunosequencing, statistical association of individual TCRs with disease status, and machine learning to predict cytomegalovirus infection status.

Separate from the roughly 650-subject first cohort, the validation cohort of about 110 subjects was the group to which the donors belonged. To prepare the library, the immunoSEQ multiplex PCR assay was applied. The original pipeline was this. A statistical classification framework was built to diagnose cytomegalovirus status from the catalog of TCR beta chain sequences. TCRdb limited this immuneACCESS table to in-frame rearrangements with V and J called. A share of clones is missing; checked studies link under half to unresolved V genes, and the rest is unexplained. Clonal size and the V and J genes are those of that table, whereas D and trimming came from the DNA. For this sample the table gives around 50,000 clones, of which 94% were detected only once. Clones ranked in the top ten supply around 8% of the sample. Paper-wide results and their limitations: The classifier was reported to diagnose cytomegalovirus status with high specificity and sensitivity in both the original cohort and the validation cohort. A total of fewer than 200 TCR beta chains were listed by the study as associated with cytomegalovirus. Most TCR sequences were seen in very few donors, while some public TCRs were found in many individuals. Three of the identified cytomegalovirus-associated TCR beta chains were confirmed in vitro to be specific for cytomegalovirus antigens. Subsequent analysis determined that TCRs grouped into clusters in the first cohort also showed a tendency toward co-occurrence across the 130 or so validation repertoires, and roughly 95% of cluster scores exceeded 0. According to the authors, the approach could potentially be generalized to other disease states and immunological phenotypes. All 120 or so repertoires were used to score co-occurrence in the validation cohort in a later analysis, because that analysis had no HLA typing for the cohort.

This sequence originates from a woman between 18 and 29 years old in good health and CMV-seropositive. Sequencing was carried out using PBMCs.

The bases are TGCGCCAGCAGCTTGGTTGGCGACTTAAACACCGGGGAGCTGTTTTTT. Translation gives CASSLVGDLNTGELFF. Recombination joined TRBV5-1 with TRBJ2-2; no confident D gene assignment can be made. The CDR3 holds 16 amino acids from the cysteine to the phenylalanine. Only the CDR3 region is kept as DNA, spanning 48 bases read in frame from base 1. V is shortened by 0 bases, J by 2 bases, and the region joining them spans 11 bases. The germline V gene gives CDR1 as SGHRS and CDR2 as YFSETQ. When the CDR3 is completed using the reference TRBV5-1 and TRBJ2-2 genes on either side, the full variable domain is KAGVTQTPRYLIKTRGQQVTLSCSPISGHRSVSWYQQTPGQGLQFLFEYFSETQRNKGNFPGRFSGRQFSNSRSEMNVSTLELGDSALYLCASSLVGDLNTGELFFGEGSRLTVL.